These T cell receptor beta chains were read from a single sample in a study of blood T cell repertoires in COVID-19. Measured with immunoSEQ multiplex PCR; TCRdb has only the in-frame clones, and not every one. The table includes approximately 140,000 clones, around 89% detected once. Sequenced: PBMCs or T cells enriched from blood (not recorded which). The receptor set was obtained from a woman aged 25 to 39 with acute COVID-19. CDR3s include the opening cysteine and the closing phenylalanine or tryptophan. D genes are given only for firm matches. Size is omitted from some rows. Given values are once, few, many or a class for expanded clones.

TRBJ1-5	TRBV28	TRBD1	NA	CASSLWTGSNQPQHF	TGTGCCAGCAGTTTATGGACAGGGAGCAATCAGCCCCAGCATTTT
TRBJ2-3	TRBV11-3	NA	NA	CASSLAGVTDTQYF	TGTGCCAGCAGCTTAGCGGGTGTCACAGATACGCAGTATTTT
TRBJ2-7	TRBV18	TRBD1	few	CASSLQTGVGYEQYF	TGTGCCAGCTCACTACAAACAGGGGTAGGGTACGAGCAGTACTTC
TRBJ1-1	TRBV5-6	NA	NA	CASSFPGGQSTMNTEAFF	TGTGCCAGCAGCTTTCCTGGAGGACAGAGCACCATGAACACTGAAGCTTTCTTT
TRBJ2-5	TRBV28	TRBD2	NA	CASSSTQAGGPGKTQYF	TGTGCCAGCAGTTCTACTCAAGCGGGAGGGCCGGGAAAGACCCAGTACTTC
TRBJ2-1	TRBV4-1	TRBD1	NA	CASSLRDRAGEQFF	TGCGCCAGCAGCCTTCGGGACAGGGCCGGAGAGCAGTTCTTC
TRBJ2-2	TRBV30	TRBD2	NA	CAWSWGSGRISGELFF	TGTGCCTGGAGCTGGGGTAGCGGGAGGATATCCGGGGAGCTGTTTTTT
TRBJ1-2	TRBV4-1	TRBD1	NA	CASSQVGDRGYGYTF	TGCGCCAGCAGCCAAGTTGGGGACAGAGGCTATGGCTACACCTTC
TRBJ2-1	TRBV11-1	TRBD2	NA	CASSPGLALNEQFF	TGTGCCAGCAGCCCGGGACTAGCGCTCAATGAGCAGTTCTTC
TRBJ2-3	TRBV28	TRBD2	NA	CASSLWGWTSGSSTDTQYF	TGTGCCAGCAGTTTATGGGGGTGGACTAGCGGGTCTAGCACAGATACGCAGTATTTT
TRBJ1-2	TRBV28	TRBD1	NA	CASLPGQGAGGYTF	TGTGCCAGCCTTCCCGGACAGGGGGCTGGTGGCTACACCTTC
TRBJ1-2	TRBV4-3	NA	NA	CASSQARGNYGYTF	TGCGCCAGCAGCCAAGCCCGGGGGAACTATGGCTACACCTTC
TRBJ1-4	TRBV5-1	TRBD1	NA	CASSLRDRGNEKLFF	TGCGCCAGCAGCCTTCGGGACAGGGGTAATGAAAAACTGTTTTTT
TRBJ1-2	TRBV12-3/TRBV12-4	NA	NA	CASSDDWYGYTF	TGTGCCAGCAGTGATGACTGGTATGGCTACACCTTC
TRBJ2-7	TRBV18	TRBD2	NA	CASSPPTSANYEQYF	TGTGCCAGCTCACCACCGACTAGCGCGAACTACGAGCAGTACTTC
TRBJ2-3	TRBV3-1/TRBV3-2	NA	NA	CASSPSASTDTQYF	TGTGCCAGCAGCCCTAGCGCCAGCACAGATACGCAGTATTTT
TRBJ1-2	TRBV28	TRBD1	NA	CASRSGTGGGYTF	TGTGCCAGCAGATCCGGGACAGGGGGCGGCTACACCTTC
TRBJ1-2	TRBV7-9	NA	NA	CGGGLGNYGYTF	TGTGGAGGAGGTTTGGGTAACTATGGCTACACCTTC
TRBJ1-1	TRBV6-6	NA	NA	CASSRGQNTEAFF	TGTGCCAGCAGCCGGGGACAGAACACTGAAGCTTTCTTT
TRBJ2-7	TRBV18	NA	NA	CASSPAGSRRAYEQYF	TGTGCCAGCTCACCGGCTGGGTCCAGACGGGCCTACGAGCAGTACTTC
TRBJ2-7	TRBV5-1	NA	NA	CASSLGGPDPYQQYF	TGCGCCAGCAGCTTGGGGGGCCCCGATCCCTACCAGCAGTACTTC
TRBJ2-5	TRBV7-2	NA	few	CASGHRDTQETQYF	TGTGCCAGCGGTCACCGGGACACCCAAGAGACCCAGTACTTC
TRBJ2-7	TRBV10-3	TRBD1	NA	CATTGTALYEQYF	TGTGCCACCACCGGGACAGCCCTCTACGAGCAGTACTTC
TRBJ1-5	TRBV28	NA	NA	CASSYDRNQPQHF	TGTGCCAGCAGCTACGACAGAAATCAGCCCCAGCATTTT
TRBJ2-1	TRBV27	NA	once	CASSSTSQSEQFF	TGTGCCAGCAGTTCGACTAGTCAGAGTGAGCAGTTCTTC
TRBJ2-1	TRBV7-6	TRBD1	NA	CASIGLRDRDNNEQFF	TGTGCCAGTATTGGGCTCCGGGACAGGGACAACAATGAGCAGTTCTTC
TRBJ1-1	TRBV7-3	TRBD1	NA	CASSGTGATEAFF	TGTGCCAGCAGCGGTACAGGGGCCACTGAAGCTTTCTTT
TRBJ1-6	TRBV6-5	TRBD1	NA	CASGWDRNSPLHF	TGTGCCAGCGGATGGGACAGGAATTCACCCCTCCACTTT
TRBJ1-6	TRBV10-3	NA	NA	CAISELDPGSGSPLHF	TGTGCCATCAGTGAGCTCGACCCGGGATCCGGTTCACCCCTCCACTTT
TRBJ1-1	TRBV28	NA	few	CASMGPVTEAFF	TGTGCCAGCATGGGGCCGGTCACTGAAGCTTTCTTT
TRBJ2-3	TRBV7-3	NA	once	CASSFGPGADTQYF	TGTGCCAGCAGCTTTGGGCCCGGGGCAGATACGCAGTATTTT
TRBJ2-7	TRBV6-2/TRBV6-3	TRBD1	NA	CASSTRTGTYEQYF	TGTGCCAGCAGTACTCGGACAGGGACCTACGAGCAGTACTTC
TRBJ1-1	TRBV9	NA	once	CASGAGGHTEAFF	TGTGCCAGCGGCGCCGGGGGGCACACTGAAGCTTTCTTT
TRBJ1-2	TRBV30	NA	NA	CAWSVTLGVDGYTF	TGTGCCTGGAGTGTAACCCTAGGGGTTGATGGCTACACCTTC
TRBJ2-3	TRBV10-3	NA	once	CAISESQVDTQYF	TGTGCCATCAGTGAGTCACAGGTAGATACGCAGTATTTT
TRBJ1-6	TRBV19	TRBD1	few	CASSTGTGDNSPLHF	TGTGCCAGTAGCACCGGGACAGGAGATAATTCACCCCTCCACTTT
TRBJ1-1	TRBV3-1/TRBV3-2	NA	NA	CASSHEETEAFF	TGTGCCAGCAGCCATGAGGAGACTGAAGCTTTCTTT